This is a list of T cell receptor beta chains from one sample in a study of blood T cell repertoires in COVID-19. Profiling relied on immunoSEQ multiplex PCR, and the TCRdb table lists in-frame clones only, not all of them. The data show roughly 230,000 clones, about 85% seen once. The sequenced sample consisted of peripheral blood. The receptors were gathered from an elderly woman with COVID-19, enrolled during active disease. Both conserved end residues are part of each CDR3. A D gene is named only where the DNA matches it firmly. Clone size appears in some rows only: once, few, many, or a class for an expanded clone.

j_call v_call d_call clone_size cdr3_aa cdr3_nt
TRBJ2-1 TRBV6-2/TRBV6-3 TRBD2 NA CASSLAGGNEQFF TGTGCCAGCAGTTTGGCGGGGGGGAATGAGCAGTTCTTC
TRBJ1-5 TRBV18 NA NA CASSPSDGQPQHF TGTGCCAGCTCACCATCCGACGGGCAGCCCCAGCATTTT
TRBJ2-7 TRBV19 TRBD1 NA CASSSSGTGSSYEQYF TGTGCCAGTAGTAGTTCCGGGACAGGTTCTTCCTACGAGCAGTACTTC
TRBJ2-7 TRBV7-2 TRBD1 NA CASSLGTALYEQYF TGTGCCAGCAGCTTGGGGACAGCTCTCTACGAGCAGTACTTC
TRBJ1-1 TRBV11-2 NA few CASSLGRDRITEAFF TGTGCCAGCAGCTTAGGGCGGGACCGTATCACTGAAGCTTTCTTT
TRBJ2-2 TRBV28 TRBD1 NA CASSSPAGGAGELFF TGTGCCAGCAGTTCTCCAGCAGGGGGCGCCGGGGAGCTGTTTTTT
TRBJ1-2 TRBV28 TRBD1 once CASSPGGTGGNGYTF TGTGCCAGCAGCCCCGGAGGGACAGGGGGTAATGGCTACACCTTC
TRBJ1-2 TRBV29-1 TRBD1 NA CSVVVQGAIGYTF TGCAGCGTTGTGGTTCAGGGGGCAATTGGCTACACCTTC
TRBJ1-3 TRBV7-3 NA once CASGTRSGNTIYF TGTGCCAGCGGGACACGCTCTGGAAACACCATATATTTT
TRBJ2-3 TRBV5-1 TRBD2 NA CASSLFLAGVETQYF TGCGCCAGCAGCTTGTTTCTAGCGGGGGTGGAAACGCAGTATTTT
TRBJ1-1 TRBV7-9 NA few CASSPTSLGTLNTEAFF TGTGCCAGCAGCCCCACGTCCCTAGGAACGTTGAACACTGAAGCTTTCTTT
TRBJ1-2 TRBV9 NA NA CASSVGLQGGGYTF TGTGCCAGCAGCGTAGGCCTTCAGGGCGGAGGCTACACCTTC
TRBJ2-3 TRBV12-5 NA NA CASAGGTDTQYF TGTGCTAGTGCAGGGGGCACAGATACGCAGTATTTT
TRBJ2-3 TRBV7-2 TRBD2 NA CASSYLTSGGGTDTQYF TGTGCCAGCAGCTACCTGACTAGCGGGGGGGGCACAGATACGCAGTATTTT
TRBJ2-7 TRBV4-1 NA NA CASSDLEYEQYF TGCGCCAGCAGCGACCTAGAATACGAGCAGTACTTC
TRBJ1-1 TRBV2 NA NA CASSEAPRSEAFF TGTGCCAGCAGTGAAGCTCCCAGGTCTGAAGCTTTCTTT
TRBJ1-2 TRBV28 TRBD1 NA CASSGTANYGYTF TGTGCCAGCAGTGGGACAGCCAACTATGGCTACACCTTC
TRBJ2-5 TRBV5-4 NA NA CASSRTDKETQYF TGTGCCAGCAGCCGGACTGATAAAGAGACCCAGTACTTC